The rows below give T cell receptor beta chains drawn from one sample of a study of control samples from healthy donors and cancer patients. The method was immunoSEQ multiplex PCR; TCRdb's version includes in-frame clones alone and lacks a portion of them. The sample consists of about 140,000 clones, about 90% of them appearing once. Sequenced sample: blood. The source is a man aged 18 to 30 in good health. CDR3s include the opening cysteine and the closing phenylalanine or tryptophan. A D gene is named only where the DNA matches it firmly. Rows may omit the clone size; those that give it use once, few, many or a size class.

j_call: TRBJ1-6; cdr3_length: 13; d_call: TRBD1; clone_size: .; v_call: TRBV6-5; cdr3_aa: CATTQGAGTPLHF; cdr3_nt: TGTGCCACCACACAGGGGGCAGGAACACCCCTCCACTTT
j_call: TRBJ1-2; cdr3_length: 14; d_call: .; clone_size: .; v_call: TRBV6-5; cdr3_aa: CAIPRDASNYGYTF; cdr3_nt: TGTGCCATCCCCCGGGACGCATCTAACTATGGCTACACCTTC
j_call: TRBJ1-2; cdr3_length: 14; d_call: .; clone_size: .; v_call: TRBV19; cdr3_aa: CASSMGQGRGGYTF; cdr3_nt: TGTGCCAGTAGTATGGGCCAGGGGAGAGGTGGCTACACCTTC
j_call: TRBJ2-5; cdr3_length: 14; d_call: TRBD1; clone_size: .; v_call: TRBV7-9; cdr3_aa: CASSFLDREETQYF; cdr3_nt: TGTGCCAGCAGCTTTCTGGACAGGGAAGAGACCCAGTACTTC
j_call: TRBJ1-4; cdr3_length: 14; d_call: .; clone_size: once; v_call: TRBV6-1; cdr3_aa: CASSDRVLNEKLFF; cdr3_nt: TGTGCCAGCAGTGACAGAGTCCTTAATGAAAAACTGTTTTTT
j_call: TRBJ2-5; cdr3_length: 15; d_call: .; clone_size: .; v_call: TRBV2; cdr3_aa: CASGQGGEPRETQYF; cdr3_nt: TGTGCCAGTGGACAGGGAGGGGAGCCCCGAGAGACCCAGTACTTC
j_call: TRBJ1-4; cdr3_length: 15; d_call: .; clone_size: few; v_call: TRBV24-1; cdr3_aa: CATSDSSRGGEKLFF; cdr3_nt: TGTGCCACCAGTGATTCCTCCCGGGGAGGAGAAAAACTGTTTTTT
j_call: TRBJ1-3; cdr3_length: 16; d_call: TRBD1; clone_size: .; v_call: TRBV3-1/TRBV3-2; cdr3_aa: CASSQILTGAGNTIYF; cdr3_nt: TGTGCCAGCAGCCAGATCCTAACAGGGGCTGGAAACACCATATATTTT
j_call: TRBJ2-1; cdr3_length: 18; d_call: .; clone_size: .; v_call: TRBV4-2; cdr3_aa: CASSQDLSGGLPYNEQFF; cdr3_nt: TGTGCCAGCAGCCAAGATCTCAGCGGCGGACTTCCCTACAATGAGCAGTTCTTC
j_call: TRBJ1-6; cdr3_length: 18; d_call: .; clone_size: .; v_call: TRBV2; cdr3_aa: CASSASSGTSARNSPLHF; cdr3_nt: TGTGCCAGCAGCGCAAGCTCCGGGACCTCGGCGAGGAACTCACCCCTCCACTTT
j_call: TRBJ2-1; cdr3_length: 14; d_call: .; clone_size: once; v_call: TRBV6-1; cdr3_aa: CASSELGGLNEQFF; cdr3_nt: TGTGCCAGCAGTGAACTAGGAGGGTTAAATGAGCAGTTCTTC
j_call: TRBJ1-2; cdr3_length: 15; d_call: .; clone_size: .; v_call: TRBV7-8; cdr3_aa: CASSLFRSANYGYTF; cdr3_nt: TGTGCCAGCAGCTTATTCCGGTCCGCTAACTATGGCTACACCTTC
j_call: TRBJ1-1; cdr3_length: 16; d_call: .; clone_size: .; v_call: TRBV6-2/TRBV6-3; cdr3_aa: CASSSGPIIGDTEAFF; cdr3_nt: TGTGCCAGCAGTTCGGGGCCAATAATCGGGGACACTGAAGCTTTCTTT
j_call: TRBJ2-1; cdr3_length: 14; d_call: TRBD2; clone_size: few; v_call: TRBV29-1; cdr3_aa: CSVRSSGVYNEQFF; cdr3_nt: TGCAGCGTTCGGAGTAGCGGGGTATACAATGAGCAGTTCTTC
j_call: TRBJ1-5; cdr3_length: 17; d_call: TRBD1; clone_size: .; v_call: TRBV6-1; cdr3_aa: CASSDATGVWSNQPQHF; cdr3_nt: TGTGCCAGCAGTGACGCGACAGGGGTGTGGAGCAATCAGCCCCAGCATTTT
j_call: TRBJ2-1; cdr3_length: 18; d_call: TRBD2; clone_size: once; v_call: TRBV12-5; cdr3_aa: CASGLTRLAGGPINEQFF; cdr3_nt: TGTGCTAGTGGTTTGACCCGACTAGCGGGGGGGCCGATCAATGAGCAGTTCTTC
j_call: TRBJ2-2; cdr3_length: 18; d_call: TRBD2; clone_size: .; v_call: TRBV7-2; cdr3_aa: CASSPFTLLAEGAGELFF; cdr3_nt: TGTGCCAGCAGCCCATTCACCTTACTAGCGGAGGGCGCCGGGGAGCTGTTTTTT
j_call: TRBJ2-1; cdr3_length: 11; d_call: TRBD2; clone_size: .; v_call: TRBV11-1; cdr3_aa: CASVGGDEQFF; cdr3_nt: TGTGCCAGCGTGGGGGGGGATGAGCAGTTCTTC
j_call: TRBJ1-2; cdr3_length: 14; d_call: .; clone_size: .; v_call: TRBV4-3; cdr3_aa: CASSQEAGDYGYTF; cdr3_nt: TGCGCCAGCAGCCAAGAGGCAGGGGACTATGGCTACACCTTC
j_call: TRBJ2-3; cdr3_length: 16; d_call: .; clone_size: .; v_call: TRBV18; cdr3_aa: CASSPPTGEGSDTQYF; cdr3_nt: TGTGCCAGCTCACCCCCGACAGGGGAGGGGTCAGATACGCAGTATTTT
j_call: TRBJ2-5; cdr3_length: 16; d_call: TRBD2; clone_size: .; v_call: TRBV6-2/TRBV6-3; cdr3_aa: CASSYARGGTQETQYF; cdr3_nt: TGTGCCAGCAGTTACGCCCGCGGGGGGACCCAAGAGACCCAGTACTTC
j_call: TRBJ2-7; cdr3_length: 15; d_call: .; clone_size: .; v_call: TRBV21-1; cdr3_aa: CASSKGPESSYEQYF; cdr3_nt: TGTGCCAGCAGCAAAGGACCGGAGAGCTCCTACGAGCAGTACTTC
j_call: TRBJ1-2; cdr3_length: 14; d_call: .; clone_size: .; v_call: TRBV9; cdr3_aa: CASSVAAEGFGYTF; cdr3_nt: TGTGCCAGCAGCGTAGCCGCAGAAGGGTTTGGCTACACCTTC
j_call: TRBJ1-5; cdr3_length: 14; d_call: .; clone_size: .; v_call: TRBV3-1/TRBV3-2; cdr3_aa: CASNVRDGHQPQHF; cdr3_nt: TGTGCCAGCAACGTCCGGGACGGCCATCAGCCCCAGCATTTT
j_call: TRBJ1-3; cdr3_length: 11; d_call: .; clone_size: .; v_call: TRBV4-1; cdr3_aa: CASSPGDTIYF; cdr3_nt: TGCGCCAGCAGCCCTGGGGACACCATATATTTT
j_call: TRBJ2-1; cdr3_length: 14; d_call: .; clone_size: .; v_call: TRBV10-2; cdr3_aa: CASMSWDTYNEQFF; cdr3_nt: TGCGCCAGCATGTCTTGGGACACTTACAATGAGCAGTTCTTC
j_call: TRBJ1-3; cdr3_length: 15; d_call: .; clone_size: once; v_call: TRBV28; cdr3_aa: CASSPQDIQGNTIYF; cdr3_nt: TGTGCCAGCAGTCCTCAGGACATCCAAGGAAACACCATATATTTT
j_call: TRBJ2-7; cdr3_length: 14; d_call: TRBD1; clone_size: .; v_call: TRBV3-1/TRBV3-2; cdr3_aa: CASSTWDRGYEQYF; cdr3_nt: TGTGCCAGCAGCACCTGGGACAGGGGCTACGAGCAGTACTTC
j_call: TRBJ1-4; cdr3_length: 14; d_call: TRBD1; clone_size: .; v_call: TRBV7-2; cdr3_aa: CASSLGTANEKLFF; cdr3_nt: TGTGCCAGCAGCCTAGGGACAGCTAATGAAAAACTGTTTTTT